The present entry profiles one TCR beta chain with its context. Its target is unknown. Trimming at V came to 6 bases and at J to 8 bases, leaving 7 bases not matched to a gene. This CDR3 comprises 13 residues. The data derive from a study of identical twins. Broader study findings: The more abundant beta clonotypes in cord blood had fewer insertions, and memory repertoires did not show this. In drawing conclusions, the study used cross-sectional statistical analysis and did not follow the same donors.

MiXCR, applied by TCRdb to the 5' RACE reads, yields one record per CDR3 protein. The sample has approximately 500,000 distinct CDR3 sequences, over 12% seen once. Healthy Caucasians provided all donations. These data are also associated with another study on yellow fever vaccine responses in identical twins.

This clonotype was sampled from a woman aged 18-29 years in good health. Sequencing input: CD4+ T cells sorted from blood. The chain joins TRBV12-3 or TRBV12-4 to TRBJ2-1, with 7 bases identical to TRBD2. Here the CDR3 reads CASSPGGRDEQFF. CDR3 DNA sequence: TGTGCCAGCAGCCCCGGGGGGAGGGATGAGCAGTTCTTC.